Sequencing of this T cell receptor beta chain was carried out in a study of T cell responses to AZD1222 COVID-19 vaccine (TCRdb year 2021). As for the study more broadly: AZD1222 recipients whose second dose came at about 4 weeks and those whose second dose came at about 12 weeks were combined into one group, since spike-specific TCR depth and breadth did not differ between the two schedules. TCR sequencing was performed for 230 to 250 trial participants, of whom roughly 200 were given two doses of AZD1222 and around 25 were given two doses of MenACWY control vaccine. Trial participants were enrolled into age subgroups of 18-55, 56-69 and 70-plus years, which contained around 150, 29 and 61 TCR-sequenced participants, respectively. Beyond this particular receptor, the publication reports: Only five or six AZD1222 recipients were SARS-CoV-2 seropositive at baseline, limiting conclusions about previously exposed vaccinees. In the small 56-69-year group, the increase in depth fell short of significance, most likely because of low power. Participants were mostly white British and included more females than males, and it was suggested by the authors that clonal diversity may have been underestimated. Vaccine-associated CD4 TCRs spanned the whole spike protein, with dominant responses in regions 160-218 and 743-854. After two AZD1222 doses, spike-specific TCR breadth and depth were significantly higher than at day 0 and than in MenACWY recipients. Because no samples from the day 14 peak response were available, repertoires could be characterized only after the peak T cell response. Reportedly, close to half of the unique spike-specific TCRs recognized epitopes lying outside the regions that are mutated in the B.1.351 and B.1.1.7 variants.

About this clone: Its antigen remains unidentified. The record has no base qualities; no much larger clone is one base away.

The CDR3 regions of human TCRbeta chains were analyzed by immunosequencing. The authors' pipeline ran thus. TCRs in the repertoires were matched against a reference library of SARS-CoV-2-specific TCRs that had been generated with the MIRA antigen-specificity platform. Breadth meant the fraction of unique TCRs that were SARS-CoV-2-associated, whereas depth meant the fraction of total T cells that were SARS-CoV-2-associated. Each spike-specific TCR was assigned to its reactive spike region and to a CD4 or CD8 class using the MIRA data. Log10-transformed breadth and depth values were compared by one-way ANOVA with Sidak's multiple comparisons tests. Held by TCRdb, this immuneACCESS table contains in-frame sequences only and omits some clones. Under half of the omission traces to an unresolved V gene where checked; the cause of the rest is unknown. That table is the source of V, J and clone size, and D and trimming were worked out from the DNA. Counted in this sample were about 120,000 clones; more than 75% of them appeared once. The ten largest make up about 7.4% of the sample.

What the time point label conveys for this sample: baseline before first vaccination. Samples from vaccinated people were obtained from the UK trials COV001 and COV002, which included a single-blind randomized controlled phase 2/3 trial of AZD1222 (ChAdOx1 nCoV-19) in healthy adults. For TCRbeta chain sequencing, PBMC samples from trial participants were taken at day 0 and at day 28 after the second dose. Including cysteine and phenylalanine, the CDR3 has 12 amino acids. The retained sequence is limited to the CDR3, 36 bases, with the frame set at the first base. Looking up the germline V gene (reference sequence) yields CDR1 MNHEY and CDR2 SMNVEV. V is clipped by 8 bases and J by 6 bases, and the sequence between their germline boundaries is 14 bases long.

The receptor was isolated from an adult in good health. The chain couples TRBV27 to TRBJ2-7; a tentative D call is TRBD2 (5 bases match). The sequencing used peripheral blood, collected on day 0 of AZD1222 vaccination. CDR3 loop: CASRDNRGEQYF. The bases read TGTGCCAGCCGAGACAACCGGGGCGAGCAGTACTTC.